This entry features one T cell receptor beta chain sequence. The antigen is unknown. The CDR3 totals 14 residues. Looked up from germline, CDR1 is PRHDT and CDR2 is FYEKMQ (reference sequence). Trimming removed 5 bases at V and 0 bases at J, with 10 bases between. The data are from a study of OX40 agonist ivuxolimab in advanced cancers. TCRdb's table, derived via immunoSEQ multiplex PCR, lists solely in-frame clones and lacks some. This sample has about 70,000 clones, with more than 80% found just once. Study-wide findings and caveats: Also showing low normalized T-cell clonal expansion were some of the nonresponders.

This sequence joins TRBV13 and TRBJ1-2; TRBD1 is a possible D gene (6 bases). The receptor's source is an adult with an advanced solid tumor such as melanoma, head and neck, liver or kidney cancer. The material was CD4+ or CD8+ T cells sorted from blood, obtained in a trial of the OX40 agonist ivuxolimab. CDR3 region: CASSADSPNYGYTF. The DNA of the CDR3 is TGTGCCAGCAGCGCGGACAGTCCTAACTATGGCTACACCTTC. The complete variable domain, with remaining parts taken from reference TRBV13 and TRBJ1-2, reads AAGVIQSPRHLIKEKRETATLKCYPIPRHDTVYWYQQGPGQDPQFLISFYEKMQSDKGSIPDRFSAQQFSDYHSELNMSSLELGDSALYFCASSADSPNYGYTFGSGTRLTVV.